This TCR beta chain was sequenced for a study of T cell repertoires in cytomegalovirus infection. The overall study: The study used recently identified HLA-C-restricted and well-studied HLA-B-restricted CMV epitopes. Indications of both CMV infection and matching HLA type were provided by public TCR beta signatures.

General study results and limits: HLA-C-restricted TCR beta clonotypes specific for CMV led the ex vivo response. Cumulative public TCR beta family frequency identified carriers of CMV plus the relevant HLA.

Each CDR3 protein gets one entry after TCRdb re-called the reads with MiXCR. Here the sample spans some 590,000 distinct CDR3 sequences, 35% to 50% being singletons. In regard to this clonotype: Its specificity is unknown.

V was pared by 1 base and J by 2 bases, with 6 bases between. Germline CDR1 SGHTA, CDR2 FQGNSA. This CDR3 is 14 amino acids long. This specimen consisted of cultured PBMCs, obtained from culture after CMV antigen stimulation. This TCR was recovered from a human donor in good health (CMV status not recorded). Some clones in this sample may be carry-over from other donors' samples. The chain has TRBV7-2 and TRBJ2-1, with D maybe TRBD1 (6 bases). CDR3 in DNA: TGTGCCAGCAGCTTAGGGACAGCCTACAATGAGCAGTTCTTC. Its translation is CASSLGTAYNEQFF.